The present entry profiles one TCR beta chain with its context. No antigen is known for it. The data originate from a study of CD8 T cells in ankylosing spondylitis. The study's findings and limits: One TCR beta motif, made up of under ten highly homologous variants, appeared characteristic of ankylosing spondylitis blood.

TCRdb recomputed calls from the 5' RACE reads with MiXCR, one row per CDR3 protein. The table includes 100,000 or so distinct CDR3 sequences, roughly 8.5% detected once. V was pared by 3 bases and J by 4 bases, with 5 bases of the junction left unmatched. The CDR3 runs 16 residues. Per the germline V gene, CDR1 is LGHDT and CDR2 is YNNKEL (reference sequence). The chain joins TRBV3-1 to TRBJ2-2; TRBD1 matches at 10 bases. The sample consisted of blood, either unsorted or a sorted T cell fraction (not recorded which). The receptor was isolated from a male donor with ankylosing spondylitis. CDR3 bases: TGTGCCAGCAGCCAGGGGGACAGGGGCCCCACCGGGGAGCTGTTTTTT. This translates into CASSQGDRGPTGELFF.